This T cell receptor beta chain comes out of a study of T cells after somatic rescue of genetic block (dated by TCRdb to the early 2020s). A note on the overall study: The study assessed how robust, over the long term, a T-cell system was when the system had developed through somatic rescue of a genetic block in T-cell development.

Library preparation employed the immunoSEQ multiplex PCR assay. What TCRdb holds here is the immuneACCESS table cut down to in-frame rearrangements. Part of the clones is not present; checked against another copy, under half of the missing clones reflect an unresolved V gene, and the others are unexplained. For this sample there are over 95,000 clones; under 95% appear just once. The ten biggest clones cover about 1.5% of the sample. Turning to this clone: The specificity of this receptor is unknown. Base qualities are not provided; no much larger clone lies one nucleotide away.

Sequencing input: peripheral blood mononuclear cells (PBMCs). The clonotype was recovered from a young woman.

The nucleotides are TGCGCCAGCAGCTCTTTTTCAGGGGGGACAGATACGCAGTATTTT. Translated, it gives CASSSFSGGTDTQYF. The rearrangement joined TRBV5-1 to TRBJ2-3, and possibly TRBD1, on 7 matching bases. The V end loses 3 bases and the J end loses 3 bases, and a stretch of 14 bases separates them. Taken from cysteine to phenylalanine, the CDR3 has 15 residues. The read is trimmed to its CDR3 DNA, 45 bases read in frame from base 1. Per the germline V gene, SGHRS is the CDR1 and YFSETQ is the CDR2.